These T cell receptor beta chains were read from a single sample in a study of blood T cell repertoires in COVID-19. Here immunoSEQ multiplex PCR was the method, and the copy in TCRdb shows in-frame clones only, minus some. The sample lists approximately 70,000 clones, about 91% seen once, with 10% to 15% in the top ten. Input material: peripheral blood. The receptors stem from a human donor with active COVID-19. The donor label of this sample is uncertain. CDR3s include the opening cysteine and the closing phenylalanine or tryptophan. A D gene is named only where the DNA matches it firmly. For some rows the clone size is stated as once, few or many, or as a class when expanded; others skip it.

D gene: TRBD1; clone size: -; V gene: TRBV28; J gene: TRBJ1-4; CDR3 protein: CASSLGTGREKLFF; CDR3 DNA: TGTGCCAGCAGCCTAGGGACAGGGCGTGAAAAACTGTTTTTT
D gene: TRBD2; clone size: -; V gene: TRBV28; J gene: TRBJ2-1; CDR3 protein: CASDKSASGRGNEQFF; CDR3 DNA: TGTGCCAGCGATAAGTCGGCAAGCGGGAGGGGTAATGAGCAGTTCTTC
D gene: -; clone size: once; V gene: TRBV24-1; J gene: TRBJ1-5; CDR3 protein: CATSDSRGGAQPQHF; CDR3 DNA: TGTGCCACCAGTGATTCCAGGGGTGGGGCTCAGCCCCAGCATTTT
D gene: -; clone size: -; V gene: TRBV7-2; J gene: TRBJ1-4; CDR3 protein: CASSLIQGSNEKLFF; CDR3 DNA: TGTGCCAGCAGCCTAATACAGGGTTCTAATGAAAAACTGTTTTTT
D gene: TRBD2; clone size: -; V gene: TRBV18; J gene: TRBJ2-7; CDR3 protein: CASSPTSGPSYEQYF; CDR3 DNA: TGTGCCAGCTCACCAACTAGCGGGCCCTCCTACGAGCAGTACTTC
D gene: -; clone size: -; V gene: TRBV28; J gene: TRBJ1-2; CDR3 protein: CASSGIHGYTF; CDR3 DNA: TGTGCCAGCAGCGGGATCCATGGCTACACCTTC
D gene: -; clone size: -; V gene: TRBV5-6; J gene: TRBJ2-7; CDR3 protein: CASSYATYEQYF; CDR3 DNA: TGTGCCAGCAGCTATGCGACCTACGAGCAGTACTTC
D gene: -; clone size: -; V gene: TRBV29-1; J gene: TRBJ1-2; CDR3 protein: CSVGGGGTQANYGYTF; CDR3 DNA: TGCAGCGTTGGCGGGGGGGGCACTCAAGCTAACTATGGCTACACCTTC
D gene: -; clone size: -; V gene: TRBV5-1; J gene: TRBJ2-2; CDR3 protein: CASKVEANTGELFF; CDR3 DNA: TGCGCCAGCAAAGTAGAGGCGAACACCGGGGAGCTGTTTTTT
D gene: TRBD1; clone size: once; V gene: TRBV19; J gene: TRBJ1-1; CDR3 protein: CASSARQGRTEAFF; CDR3 DNA: TGTGCCAGTAGTGCTCGACAGGGGAGGACTGAAGCTTTCTTT